This T cell receptor beta chain was observed in a study of early T cells in non-severe SARS-CoV-2 infection. Study-level information: The study sequenced bulk RNA from unsorted whole blood, with chains unpaired.

This clonotype was counted ten times or more. Germline CDR1 and CDR2: SQVTM and ANQGSEA. The CDR3 has 14 residues. J was trimmed by 3 bases and V by 5 bases; bases with no gene match: 3. TCRdb reprocessed the 5' RACE reads with MiXCR, giving one entry per CDR3 protein. The sample consists of roughly 70,000 distinct CDR3 sequences, around 14% of them appearing once. The receptor was derived from an adult who was a healthcare worker with PCR-confirmed SARS-CoV-2 infection or an uninfected control (not recorded which). The gene calls are TRBV29-1 and TRBJ2-3; TRBD1 agrees at 12 bases. The specimen sequenced was whole blood. The CDR3 loop reads CSVRDRGPTDTQYF. In DNA form, the CDR3 reads TGCAGCGTTCGGGACAGGGGGCCGACAGATACGCAGTATTTT.